One sample yielded the 18 T cell receptor beta chains listed below, sequenced in a study of CD8 T cells in ankylosing spondylitis. The study, taken as a whole, reports: Ankylosing spondylitis blood appeared to carry a characteristic TCR beta motif of roughly eight highly homologous variants.

These receptors lack a known antigen. MiXCR, run by TCRdb on the 5' RACE reads, gives a single entry per CDR3 protein. The table records some 450,000 distinct CDR3 sequences, approximately 17% of them present only once. Sequences were obtained from blood, either unsorted or a sorted T cell fraction (not recorded which). The receptors come from a male donor with ankylosing spondylitis.

This chain joins TRBV7-3 and TRBJ2-1; D not certain. Germline CDR1 is SGHTA and CDR2 is FQGTGA. V was pared by 5 bases and J by 2 bases, with 13 bases between. The CDR3 runs 15 residues. CDR3 protein: CASSPSWSAYNEQFF. In DNA, the CDR3 is TGTGCCAGCAGCCCGTCGTGGTCGGCCTACAATGAGCAGTTCTTC.

This clonotype was counted only a few times. The chain has TRBV6-1 and TRBJ2-3, with a possible D match to TRBD1 (8 bases). V shed 5 bases and J shed 2 bases, with 14 bases lying between them. Germline loops: CDR1 MNHNS, CDR2 SASEGT. The CDR3 is 15 residues long. CDR3: CASSKQGDYTDTQYF. The CDR3 bases are TGTGCCAGCAGTAAACAGGGGGACTACACAGATACGCAGTATTTT.

The chain joins TRBV15 to TRBJ2-7; 9 bases fit TRBD1. The V and J ends lost 5 bases and 5 bases, in that order; junction bases with no gene match: 16. The germline V gene encodes CDR1 LNHNV and CDR2 YYDKDF (reference sequence). This CDR3 has 17 residues. Here the CDR3 reads CATSPQPMGQGLDEQYF. The CDR3 DNA sequence: TGTGCCACCAGCCCCCAACCGATGGGACAGGGTCTGGACGAGCAGTACTTC.

The genes are TRBV7-9 and TRBJ2-5, with TRBD2 as a possible D gene (5 bases). Trimming removed 5 bases at V and 5 bases at J, with 12 bases between. The length of the CDR3 is 13 residues. The germline V gene has CDR1 SEHNR and CDR2 FQNEAQ (reference sequence). This chain's CDR3 is CASSPPGWETQYF. Written as DNA, the CDR3 is TGTGCCAGCAGCCCACCGGGGTGGGAGACCCAGTACTTC.

The rearrangement links TRBV27 to TRBJ2-2, with unresolved D. In germline, CDR1 is MNHEY, CDR2 SMNVEV (reference sequence). V was shortened by 7 bases and J by 4 bases, with 13 bases between the two germline ends. The CDR3 consists of 14 residues. The CDR3 bases are TGTGCCAGCACCTCCTCCGCGGTCACCGGGGAGCTGTTTTTT. The encoded protein is CASTSSAVTGELFF.

This chain uses TRBV9 with TRBJ1-1; D remains unclear. Germline assignment: CDR1 SGDLS and CDR2 YYNGEE. This CDR3 is built from 15 residues. The V end lost 0 bases, the J end lost 1 base, and 10 bases lay between the germline ends. DNA of the CDR3: TGTGCCAGCAGCGTAGAGGCCACATCGAACACTGAAGCTTTCTTT. It specifies CASSVEATSNTEAFF.

The J gene is TRBJ1-5, the V gene TRBV18; tentatively, D is TRBD1 (6 bases). CDR3 length: 14 amino acids. V was cut by 5 bases and J by 3 bases, with 11 bases left in between. Germline lookup yields CDR1 KGHSH and CDR2 LQKENI. CDR3 sequence: CASSTQGYNQPQHF. In DNA form, the CDR3 reads TGTGCCAGCTCAACACAGGGATACAATCAGCCCCAGCATTTT.

Remarks on this clonotype: One end of the junction does not line up with germline, which may come from a read error. The chain recombines TRBV15 with TRBJ2-3; TRBD2 aligns across 10 bases. The CDR3 covers 17 residues. Germline assignment: CDR1 LNHNV and CDR2 YYDKDF (reference sequence). The CDR3 DNA reads TGTGCCATCAGCCCGCAGCGGGGGGGCCCTTCCGCAGATACGCAGTATTTT. It translates to CAISPQRGGPSADTQYF.

In nucleotides, the CDR3 is TGCAGTGCGTCCGCCATCCGGGACAACAATCAGCCCCAGCATTTT. Translating it yields CSASAIRDNNQPQHF. The rearrangement links TRBV20-1 to TRBJ1-5; possible D gene TRBD1, 6 bases. This CDR3 contains 15 residues. CDR1 is DFQATT, CDR2 SNEGSKA, per germline (reference sequence). Trimming removed 6 bases at V and 3 bases at J, with 18 bases between.

This clonotype turned up a few times. The V call is TRBV6-5, the J call TRBJ2-2; D remains unclear. From germline, CDR1 is MNHEY and CDR2 SVGAGI. V was trimmed by 4 bases and J by 6 bases, leaving 9 bases between them. There are 13 residues in the CDR3. The CDR3 loop reads CASSSGFAGELFF. The CDR3 coding sequence is TGTGCCAGCAGTTCTGGGTTCGCCGGGGAGCTGTTTTTT.

The chain is built from TRBV9 and TRBJ2-1; 8 bases line up with TRBD2. Germline CDR1 and CDR2: SGDLS and YYNGEE. The CDR3 runs 17 residues. J lost 0 bases, V lost 4 bases, and 9 bases had no gene match. The CDR3 region is CASSLRGLALSYNEQFF. CDR3 sequence (DNA): TGTGCCAGCAGCTTGCGAGGACTAGCTCTCTCCTACAATGAGCAGTTCTTC.

In this sample, this clonotype turned up a few times. The chain is built from TRBV20-1 and TRBJ1-1; no reliable D call. Germline V lookup: CDR1 DFQATT, CDR2 SNEGSKA (reference sequence). The CDR3 runs 12 residues. The V end was cut by 3 bases, the J end by 8 bases, with 13 bases between. The CDR3 region has the DNA TGCAGTGCTAGGGTTATGGCTAAAGAAGCTTTCTTT. Translated: CSARVMAKEAFF.

This chain links TRBV6-2 or TRBV6-3 with TRBJ2-2; D gene unclear. CDR3 length: 15 amino acids. Per the germline V gene, CDR1 is MNHEY and CDR2 is SVGEGT. The V end was cut by 2 bases, the J end by 2 bases, with 9 bases between. CDR3 residues: CASSYGVHNTGELFF. For the CDR3, the DNA is TGTGCCAGCAGTTACGGTGTGCATAACACCGGGGAGCTGTTTTTT.

This clonotype has only a few counts. CDR3 DNA: TGTGCCAGCAGCAAGGGGTCGGGACAATCATCCTTTGGCAATCAGCCCCAGCATTTT. Translation: CASSKGSGQSSFGNQPQHF. V is TRBV11-1 and J is TRBJ1-5; a weak D match, TRBD1 (6 bases). Germline CDR1 is SGHAT and CDR2 is FQDESV (reference sequence). This CDR3 has 19 amino acids. Between the trimmed V and J ends, which lost 5 bases and 2 bases, there was a span of 25 bases.

This clonotype was seen more than once but under ten times. The chain links TRBV7-8 to TRBJ1-5, with D perhaps TRBD1 (5 bases). This CDR3 has 14 amino acids. The V end was cut by 5 bases, the J end by 4 bases, with 12 bases between. Germline V lookup: CDR1 SGHVS, CDR2 FQNEAQ. Here the CDR3 DNA reads TGTGCCAGCAGCGCGGGACCCCAGAATCAGCCCCAGCATTTT. Amino acid sequence: CASSAGPQNQPQHF.

This clonotype occurred a few times. Here the CDR3 reads CASSLLDRAGNEQFF. The CDR3 region has the DNA TGTGCCAGCAGCTTATTGGACAGGGCGGGCAATGAGCAGTTCTTC. This sequence joins TRBV7-3 and TRBJ2-1; 8 nucleotides align to TRBD1. This CDR3 contains 15 residues. V lost 2 bases, J lost 6 bases, and 6 bases stayed unmatched. Germline CDR1 SGHTA, CDR2 FQGTGA.

This chain joins TRBV29-1 and TRBJ2-3; 8 bases map to TRBD1. Germline-derived CDR1 and CDR2 are SQVTM and ANQGSEA. Unmatched junction bases numbered 10, after V lost 7 bases and J lost 7 bases. There are 13 residues in the CDR3. The DNA for the CDR3 is TGCAGCGGCGCCGGACAGGGCGCAAATACGCAGTATTTT. Amino acids: CSGAGQGANTQYF.

As concerns this clonotype: The CDR3 does not close with the conserved phenylalanine or tryptophan, likely indicating a read error. The chain combines TRBV7-3 with TRBJ2-3, with 7 bases lining up with TRBD2. Per the germline V gene, CDR1 is SGHTA and CDR2 is FQGTGA. The V gene end was trimmed by 8 bases and the J gene end by 5 bases; junction bases not matched to a gene: 7. CDR3 size: 13 residues. CDR3 in DNA: TGTGCCAGCGGGAGGGCCGGGGGAGATACGCAGTATTCT. Translated, it gives CASGRAGGDTQYS.